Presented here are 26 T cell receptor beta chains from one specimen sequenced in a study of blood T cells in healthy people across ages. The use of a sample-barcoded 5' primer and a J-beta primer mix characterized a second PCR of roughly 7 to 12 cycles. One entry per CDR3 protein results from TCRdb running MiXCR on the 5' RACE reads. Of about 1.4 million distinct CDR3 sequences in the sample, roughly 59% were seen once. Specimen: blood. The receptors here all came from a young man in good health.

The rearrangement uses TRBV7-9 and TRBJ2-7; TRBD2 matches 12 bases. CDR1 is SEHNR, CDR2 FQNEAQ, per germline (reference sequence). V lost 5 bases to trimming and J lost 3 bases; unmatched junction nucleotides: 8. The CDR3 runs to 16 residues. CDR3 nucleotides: TGTGCCAGCAGCCCGAGACTAGCGGGAGATTTCTACGAGCAGTACTTC. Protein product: CASSPRLAGDFYEQYF. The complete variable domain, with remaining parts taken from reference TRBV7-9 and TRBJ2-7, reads DTGVSQNPRHKITKRGQNVTFRCDPISEHNRLYWYRQTLGQGPEFLTYFQNEAQLEKSRLLSDRFSAERPKGSFSTLEIQRTEQGDSAMYLCASSPRLAGDFYEQYFGPGTRLTVT.

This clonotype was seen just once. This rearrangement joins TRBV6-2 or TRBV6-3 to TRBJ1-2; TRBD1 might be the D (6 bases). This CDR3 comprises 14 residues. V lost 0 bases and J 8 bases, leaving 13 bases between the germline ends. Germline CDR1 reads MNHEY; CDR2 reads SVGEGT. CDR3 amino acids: CASSYSGRGEGYTF. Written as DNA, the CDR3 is TGTGCCAGCAGTTACTCAGGCAGGGGAGAAGGCTACACCTTC.

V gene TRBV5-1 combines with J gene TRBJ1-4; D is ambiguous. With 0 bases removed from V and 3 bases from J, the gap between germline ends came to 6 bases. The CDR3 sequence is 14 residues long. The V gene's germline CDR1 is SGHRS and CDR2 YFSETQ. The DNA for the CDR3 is TGCGCCAGCAGCTTGGACAGCCCTAATGAAAAACTGTTTTTT. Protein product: CASSLDSPNEKLFF. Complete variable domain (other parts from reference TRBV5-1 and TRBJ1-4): KAGVTQTPRYLIKTRGQQVTLSCSPISGHRSVSWYQQTPGQGLQFLFEYFSETQRNKGNFPGRFSGRQFSNSRSEMNVSTLELGDSALYLCASSLDSPNEKLFFGSGTQLSVL.

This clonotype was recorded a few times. The CDR3 DNA reads TGCAGCGTCCGTTCCCGACAGCACACAGATACGCAGTATTTT. It codes for CSVRSRQHTDTQYF. J is TRBJ2-3 and V is TRBV29-1; maybe TRBD1 (5 bases). CDR1 and CDR2 (germline): SQVTM, ANQGSEA. This CDR3 region has 14 residues. V shed 6 bases and J shed 2 bases, with 15 bases lying between them.

The CDR3 protein is CASSPRVRGTGELFF. The DNA of the CDR3 is TGTGCCAGCAGCCCTCGGGTCCGGGGGACCGGGGAGCTGTTTTTT. V is TRBV5-6 and J is TRBJ2-2; D might be TRBD2 (6 bases). Germline lookup yields CDR1 SGHDT and CDR2 YYEEEE. The V gene lost 4 bases and the J gene lost 5 bases, with 15 bases spanning the gap. The CDR3 has 15 amino acids.

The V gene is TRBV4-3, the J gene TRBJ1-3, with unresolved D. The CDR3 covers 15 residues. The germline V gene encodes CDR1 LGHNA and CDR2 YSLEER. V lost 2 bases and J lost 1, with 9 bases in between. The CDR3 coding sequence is TGCGCCAGCAGCCAACAACGTGATTCTGGAAACACCATATATTTT. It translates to CASSQQRDSGNTIYF.

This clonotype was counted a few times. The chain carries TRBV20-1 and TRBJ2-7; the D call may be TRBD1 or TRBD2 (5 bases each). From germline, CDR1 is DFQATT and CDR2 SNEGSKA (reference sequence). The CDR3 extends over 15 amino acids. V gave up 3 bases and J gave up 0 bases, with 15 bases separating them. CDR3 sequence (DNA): TGCAGTGCTAGCATATCCGGGACGGGCTCCTACGAGCAGTACTTC. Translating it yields CSASISGTGSYEQYF.

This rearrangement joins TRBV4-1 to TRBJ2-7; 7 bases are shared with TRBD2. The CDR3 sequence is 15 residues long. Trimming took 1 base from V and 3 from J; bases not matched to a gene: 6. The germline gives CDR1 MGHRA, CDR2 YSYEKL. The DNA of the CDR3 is TGCGCCAGCAGCCAAGTAAGGGGACTAAACTACGAGCAGTACTTC. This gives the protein CASSQVRGLNYEQYF.

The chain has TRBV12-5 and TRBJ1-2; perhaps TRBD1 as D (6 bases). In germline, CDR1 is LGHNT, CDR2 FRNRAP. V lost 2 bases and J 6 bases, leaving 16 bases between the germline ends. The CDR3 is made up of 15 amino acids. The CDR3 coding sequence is TGTGCTAGTGGTTTGACACCGAGGGGGTTACATGGCTACACCTTC. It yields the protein CASGLTPRGLHGYTF.

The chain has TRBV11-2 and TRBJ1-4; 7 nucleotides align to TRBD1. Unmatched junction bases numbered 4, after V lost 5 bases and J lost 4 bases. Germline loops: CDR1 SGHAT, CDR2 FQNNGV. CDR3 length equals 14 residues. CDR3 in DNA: TGTGCCAGCAGCGTAGGGACAGTTAATGAAAAACTGTTTTTT. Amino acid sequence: CASSVGTVNEKLFF.

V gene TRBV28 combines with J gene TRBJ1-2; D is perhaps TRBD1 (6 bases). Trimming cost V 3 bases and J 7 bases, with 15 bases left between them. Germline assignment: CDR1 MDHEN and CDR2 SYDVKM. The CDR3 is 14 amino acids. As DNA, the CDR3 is TGTGCCAGCAGTTTCTCAGGGGTCCCCGCTGGCTACACCTTC. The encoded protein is CASSFSGVPAGYTF.

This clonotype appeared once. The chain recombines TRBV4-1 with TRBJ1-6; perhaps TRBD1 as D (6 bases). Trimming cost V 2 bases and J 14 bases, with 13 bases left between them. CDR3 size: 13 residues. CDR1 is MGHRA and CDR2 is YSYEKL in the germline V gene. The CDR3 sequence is CASSQPGAGALHF. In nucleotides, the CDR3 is TGCGCCAGCAGCCAACCAGGGGCCGGGGCCCTCCACTTT.

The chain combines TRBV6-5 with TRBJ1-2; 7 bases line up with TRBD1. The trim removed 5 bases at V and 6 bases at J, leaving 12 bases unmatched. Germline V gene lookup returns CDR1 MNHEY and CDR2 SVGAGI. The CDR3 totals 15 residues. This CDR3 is CASSANLGGGDGYTF. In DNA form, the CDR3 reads TGTGCCAGCAGTGCAAACTTGGGAGGGGGCGATGGCTACACCTTC.

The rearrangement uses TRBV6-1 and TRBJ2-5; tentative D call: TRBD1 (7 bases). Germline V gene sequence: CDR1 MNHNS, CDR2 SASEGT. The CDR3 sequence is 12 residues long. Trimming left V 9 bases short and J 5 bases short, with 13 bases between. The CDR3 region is CASAGGGETQYF. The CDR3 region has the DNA TGTGCCAGTGCAGGAGGGGGCGAGACCCAGTACTTC.

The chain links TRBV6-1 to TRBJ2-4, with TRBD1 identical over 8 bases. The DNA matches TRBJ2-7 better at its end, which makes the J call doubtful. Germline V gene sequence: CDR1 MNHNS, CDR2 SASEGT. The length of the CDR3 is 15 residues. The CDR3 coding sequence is TGTGCCAGCAGTCCCCGGGACAGGAACACCTACGAGCAGTACTTC. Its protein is CASSPRDRNTYEQYF.

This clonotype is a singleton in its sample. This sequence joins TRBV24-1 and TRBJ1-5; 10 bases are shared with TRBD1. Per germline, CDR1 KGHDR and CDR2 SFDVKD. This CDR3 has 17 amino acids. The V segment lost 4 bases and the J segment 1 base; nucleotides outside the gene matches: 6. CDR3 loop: CATSDWTGGMSNQPQHF. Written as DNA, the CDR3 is TGTGCCACCAGTGACTGGACAGGGGGTATGAGCAATCAGCCCCAGCATTTT.

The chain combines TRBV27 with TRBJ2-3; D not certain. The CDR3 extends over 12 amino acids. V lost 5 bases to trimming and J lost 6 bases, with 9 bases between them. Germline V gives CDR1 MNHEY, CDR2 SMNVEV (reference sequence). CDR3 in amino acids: CASSPSWDTQYF. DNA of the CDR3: TGTGCCAGCAGTCCATCCTGGGATACGCAGTATTTT.

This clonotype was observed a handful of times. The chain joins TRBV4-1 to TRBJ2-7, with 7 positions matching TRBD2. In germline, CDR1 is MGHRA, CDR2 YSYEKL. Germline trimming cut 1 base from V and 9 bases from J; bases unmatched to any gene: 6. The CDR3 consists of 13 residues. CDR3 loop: CASSQAGGCAQYF. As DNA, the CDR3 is TGCGCCAGCAGCCAAGCCGGGGGGTGTGCGCAGTACTTC.

The CDR3 reads CASSLALQGRGETQYF. The DNA of the CDR3 is TGTGCCAGCAGTTTAGCGCTACAGGGAAGGGGAGAGACCCAGTACTTC. The chain joins TRBV12-3 or TRBV12-4 to TRBJ2-4; the D gene is possibly TRBD1 (6 bases). The J call may be in error: the DNA end matches TRBJ2-5 better. CDR3 length: 16 amino acids.

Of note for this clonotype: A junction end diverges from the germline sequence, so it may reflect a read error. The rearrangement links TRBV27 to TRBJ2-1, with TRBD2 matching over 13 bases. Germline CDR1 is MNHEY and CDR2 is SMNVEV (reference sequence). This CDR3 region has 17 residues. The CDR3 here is CASSLLDSLAGGAEQLF. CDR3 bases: TGTGCCAGCAGTTTACTTGATTCACTAGCGGGAGGGGCCGAGCAGTTATTC.

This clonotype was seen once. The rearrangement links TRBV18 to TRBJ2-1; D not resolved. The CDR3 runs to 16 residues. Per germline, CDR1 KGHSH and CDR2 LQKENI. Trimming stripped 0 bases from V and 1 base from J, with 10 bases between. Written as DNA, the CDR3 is TGTGCCAGCTCACCACCCTTATACCAGTCCTACAATGAGCAGTTCTTC. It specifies CASSPPLYQSYNEQFF.

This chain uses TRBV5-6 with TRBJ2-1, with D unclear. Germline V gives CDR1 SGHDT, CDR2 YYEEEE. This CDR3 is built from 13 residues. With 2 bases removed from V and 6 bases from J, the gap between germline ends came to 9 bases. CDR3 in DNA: TGTGCCAGCAGCTTAATGGCCCCCAATGAGCAGTTCTTC. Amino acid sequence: CASSLMAPNEQFF.

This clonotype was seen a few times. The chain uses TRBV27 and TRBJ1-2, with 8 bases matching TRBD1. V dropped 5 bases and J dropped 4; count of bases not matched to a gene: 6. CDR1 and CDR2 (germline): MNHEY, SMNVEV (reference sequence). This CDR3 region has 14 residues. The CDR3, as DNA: TGTGCCAGCAGTGATGGACAGGGTACCTATGGCTACACCTTC. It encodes CASSDGQGTYGYTF.

The CDR3 DNA reads as TGTGCCAGCAGCTCCTTTGGGCAGGGGTTGAATTCACCCCTCCACTTT. It is translated as CASSSFGQGLNSPLHF. V is TRBV7-9 and J is TRBJ1-6; tentative D call: TRBD1 (6 bases). This CDR3 comprises 16 residues. The germline CDR1 and CDR2 sequences are SEHNR and FQNEAQ (reference sequence). V was cut by 4 bases and J by 7 bases, with 17 bases left in between.

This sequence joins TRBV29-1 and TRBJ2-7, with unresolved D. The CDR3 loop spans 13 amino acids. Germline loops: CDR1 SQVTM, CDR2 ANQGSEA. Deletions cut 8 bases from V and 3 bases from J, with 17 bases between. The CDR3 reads CSIQRDRNYEQYF. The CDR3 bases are TGCAGCATACAGCGAGACCGGAACTACGAGCAGTACTTC.

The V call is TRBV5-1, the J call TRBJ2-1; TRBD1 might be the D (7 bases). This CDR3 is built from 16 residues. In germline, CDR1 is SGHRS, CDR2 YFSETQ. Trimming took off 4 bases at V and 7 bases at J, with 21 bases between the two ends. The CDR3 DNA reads TGCGCCAGCAGCCAGGAGGGGGCCCCAGGAAGAAATGAGCAGTTCTTC. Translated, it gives CASSQEGAPGRNEQFF.